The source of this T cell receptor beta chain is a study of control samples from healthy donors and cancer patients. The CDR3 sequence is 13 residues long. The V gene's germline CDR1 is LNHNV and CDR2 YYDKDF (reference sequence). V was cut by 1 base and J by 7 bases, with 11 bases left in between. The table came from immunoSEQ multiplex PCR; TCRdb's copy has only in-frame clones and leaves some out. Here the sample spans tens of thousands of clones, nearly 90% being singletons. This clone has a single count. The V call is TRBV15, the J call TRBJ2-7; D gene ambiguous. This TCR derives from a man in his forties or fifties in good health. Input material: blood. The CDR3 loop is CATSRGPQQEQYF. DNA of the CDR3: TGTGCCACCAGCAGAGGACCCCAACAGGAGCAGTACTTC.